One sample yielded the 32 T cell receptor beta chains listed below, sequenced in a study of PD-1 blockade in classical Hodgkin lymphoma. Time point given: cycle 4 day 1 (C4D1), after 6 weeks of nivolumab. Brentuximab vedotin exposure varied among the patients, all of whom had relapsed after autologous stem cell transplantation. The study purified CD4+ T cells from thawed PBMCs using magnetic negative selection. Here immunoSEQ multiplex PCR was the method, and the copy in TCRdb shows in-frame clones only, minus some. This sample has 10,000 or so clones, with about 68% found just once. The source was CD4+ T cells from blood, collected before the fourth cycle of nivolumab. The receptors here all came from a human donor with classical Hodgkin lymphoma.

The chain has TRBV6-5 and TRBJ2-2, with 8 bases aligning to TRBD2. Germline loops: CDR1 MNHEY, CDR2 SVGAGI. This CDR3 is 14 amino acids long. Trimming took 6 bases from V and 7 from J; bases not matched to a gene: 7. The CDR3 sequence is CASRRGARGGELFF. The CDR3 coding sequence is TGTGCCAGCAGGCGGGGGGCTAGGGGCGGGGAGCTGTTTTTT.

V gene TRBV2 combines with J gene TRBJ1-1, with 7 bases lining up with TRBD1. The ends lost 8 bases at V and 1 base at J; junction bases unmatched: 19. The CDR3 spans 18 residues. Germline loops: CDR1 SNHLY, CDR2 FYNNEI. The CDR3 DNA reads TGTGCCAGCCGATACCCCCAATTTTTGACAGGGTCGAACACTGAAGCTTTCTTT. Translated, it gives CASRYPQFLTGSNTEAFF.

This rearrangement joins TRBV5-1 to TRBJ2-3; D ambiguous. The germline V gene encodes CDR1 SGHRS and CDR2 YFSETQ. V lost 4 bases and J 5 bases, leaving 5 bases between the germline ends. CDR3 length: 11 amino acids. CDR3 region: CASSLQDTQYF. In DNA form, the CDR3 reads TGCGCCAGCAGCCTTCAAGATACGCAGTATTTT. Full variable domain (outside the CDR3, taken from reference TRBV5-1 and TRBJ2-3): KAGVTQTPRYLIKTRGQQVTLSCSPISGHRSVSWYQQTPGQGLQFLFEYFSETQRNKGNFPGRFSGRQFSNSRSEMNVSTLELGDSALYLCASSLQDTQYFGPGTRLTVL.

The sample holds a few counts of this clone. The chain is built from TRBV7-9 and TRBJ1-2, with TRBD1 identical over 8 bases. CDR1 is SEHNR, CDR2 FQNEAQ, per germline (reference sequence). This CDR3 is built from 14 residues. Trimming cost V 1 base and J 6 bases; bases outside gene matches: 4. CDR3: CASSLVKDRDGYTF. The CDR3, as DNA: TGTGCCAGCAGCTTAGTAAAGGACAGGGATGGCTACACCTTC.

The genes are TRBV27 and TRBJ1-4; a weak D match, TRBD1 (5 bases). The CDR3 is 13 residues long. Germline V gene lookup returns CDR1 MNHEY and CDR2 SMNVEV (reference sequence). V was trimmed by 4 bases and J by 8 bases, leaving 11 bases between them. CDR3 amino acids: CASSSGFGEKLFF. CDR3 nucleotide sequence: TGTGCCAGCAGTTCAGGGTTCGGAGAAAAACTGTTTTTT.

This clone was found a few times. The CDR3 nucleotides are TGCGCCAGCAGCTCCGGACAGGGTATCAAGAGTTACACTGAAGCTTTCTTT. Residues: CASSSGQGIKSYTEAFF. J is TRBJ1-1 and V is TRBV4-1; 8 bases align to TRBD1. This CDR3 contains 17 residues. Germline V gene lookup returns CDR1 MGHRA and CDR2 YSYEKL. V was clipped by 5 bases and J by 3 bases; unmatched bases: 14.

V usage is TRBV4-2 and J usage is TRBJ1-5; D might be TRBD1 (5 bases). CDR3 size: 17 residues. V shed 1 base and J shed 0 bases, with 13 bases lying between them. Per the germline V gene, CDR1 is LGHNA and CDR2 is YNFKEQ. DNA of the CDR3: TGTGCCAGCAGCCAAGGGCAGGGAACTTATAGCAATCAGCCCCAGCATTTT. It translates to CASSQGQGTYSNQPQHF.

The chain recombines TRBV28 with TRBJ2-7, with D perhaps TRBD1 (6 bases). The CDR3 has 14 residues. From germline, CDR1 is MDHEN and CDR2 SYDVKM. V was shortened by 6 bases and J by 0 bases, with 12 bases between the two germline ends. Here the CDR3 DNA reads TGTGCCAGCAGACGGACAGTTACCTCCTACGAGCAGTACTTC. It is translated as CASRRTVTSYEQYF.

This chain links TRBV9 with TRBJ1-1; D is undetermined. V dropped 5 bases and J dropped 1 base, with 9 bases sitting between them. This CDR3 spans 13 amino acids. Germline CDR1 is SGDLS and CDR2 is YYNGEE. The CDR3 DNA follows: TGTGCCAGCAGGCCTCAGACGAACACTGAAGCTTTCTTT. This translates into CASRPQTNTEAFF.

The gene calls are TRBV5-1 and TRBJ2-2; D is ambiguous. Germline CDR1 SGHRS, CDR2 YFSETQ. Trimming pared 5 bases from V and 2 bases from J, leaving 10 bases between. CDR3 size: 14 residues. CDR3 bases: TGCGCCAGCAGACGGGTCGCTAACACCGGGGAGCTGTTTTTT. Translated: CASRRVANTGELFF. Using reference TRBV5-1 and TRBJ2-2 for the parts outside the CDR3, the full variable domain is KAGVTQTPRYLIKTRGQQVTLSCSPISGHRSVSWYQQTPGQGLQFLFEYFSETQRNKGNFPGRFSGRQFSNSRSEMNVSTLELGDSALYLCASRRVANTGELFFGEGSRLTVL.

The CDR3 DNA reads as TGTGCCTGGAGTCGAAGCCCCGGGACAGGGGCCAAACTGTTTTTT. Amino acid sequence: CAWSRSPGTGAKLFF. The chain recombines TRBV30 with TRBJ1-4; 10 nucleotides line up with TRBD1. J was trimmed by 11 bases and V by 2 bases; bases with no gene match: 11. Germline V gene data show CDR1 as GTSNPN and CDR2 as SVGIG (reference sequence). The CDR3 consists of 15 residues.

This chain joins TRBV6-5 and TRBJ2-2; possible D gene TRBD2, 5 bases. The germline V gene encodes CDR1 MNHEY and CDR2 SVGAGI. V was shortened by 2 bases and J by 4 bases, with 11 bases between the two germline ends. This CDR3 contains 15 residues. The CDR3 is CASSYEGRVTGELFF. CDR3 coding DNA: TGTGCCAGCAGTTACGAGGGAAGAGTCACCGGGGAGCTGTTTTTT.

The chain is built from TRBV5-4 and TRBJ2-3, with TRBD1 matching 7 bases. The CDR3 spans 14 residues. From germline, CDR1 is SGHNT and CDR2 YYREEE (reference sequence). The V segment lost 6 bases and the J segment 1 base; nucleotides outside the gene matches: 5. CDR3 sequence: CASNHDRGTDTQYF. In DNA form, the CDR3 reads TGTGCCAGCAACCACGACAGGGGCACAGATACGCAGTATTTT.

V and J are TRBV28 and TRBJ1-5; tentative D call: TRBD1 (5 bases). Per germline, CDR1 MDHEN and CDR2 SYDVKM. The CDR3 is 15 amino acids. Between the trimmed V and J ends, which lost 6 bases and 3 bases, there was a span of 15 bases. DNA of the CDR3: TGTGCCAGCAGCCCGAGGGACGGCCACAATCAGCCCCAGCATTTT. Translation: CASSPRDGHNQPQHF.

The J gene is TRBJ2-1, the V gene TRBV15; 9 positions match TRBD1. Germline values: CDR1 LNHNV, CDR2 YYDKDF (reference sequence). The ends lost 3 bases at V and 3 bases at J; junction bases unmatched: 9. This CDR3 contains 17 residues. The CDR3 bases are TGTGCCACCAGCAGGCACCCGGGACAGGGACACTACAATGAGCAGTTCTTC. Its protein product is CATSRHPGQGHYNEQFF.

The chain recombines TRBV6-1 with TRBJ1-2, with no clear D. This CDR3 contains 13 residues. V was shortened by 2 bases and J by 7 bases, with 11 bases between the two germline ends. Germline assignment: CDR1 MNHNS and CDR2 SASEGT. CDR3: CASSERQQSGYTF. In DNA, the CDR3 is TGTGCCAGCAGTGAACGCCAGCAAAGTGGCTACACCTTC.

This clone was recorded a few times. V gene TRBV19 combines with J gene TRBJ1-5; TRBD1 is a possible D gene (6 bases). Germline V gene sequence: CDR1 LNHDA, CDR2 SQIVND (reference sequence). The CDR3 extends over 13 amino acids. Trimming cost V 8 bases and J 2 bases, with 10 bases left between them. The CDR3 reads CASRRGRNQPQHF. The CDR3 DNA sequence: TGTGCCAGTCGCAGGGGACGCAATCAGCCCCAGCATTTT.

The chain combines TRBV18 with TRBJ2-5; 7 bases fit TRBD1. This CDR3 is 14 amino acids long. Per germline, CDR1 KGHSH and CDR2 LQKENI. Trimming removed 3 bases from V and 5 bases from J; junction bases left unmatched: 6. The CDR3: CASSPPGQRETQYF. CDR3 nucleotides: TGTGCCAGCTCACCCCCGGGACAGAGGGAGACCCAGTACTTC.

The J gene is TRBJ1-2, the V gene TRBV14, with D possibly TRBD1 on 5 matching bases. The CDR3 loop spans 13 amino acids. Germline values: CDR1 SGHDN, CDR2 FVKESK. V was shortened by 4 bases and J by 5 bases, with 11 bases between the two germline ends. CDR3 bases: TGTGCCAGCAGCCCGGGACTCCAGTATGGCTACACCTTC. It yields the protein CASSPGLQYGYTF.

Comment on this clone: The sample carries other DNA sequences with the same CDR3. V gene TRBV10-3 combines with J gene TRBJ1-5, with D unclear. CDR1 and CDR2 from the germline V gene are ENHRY and SYGVKD. V lost 4 bases and J lost 4, with 8 bases in between. The CDR3 length is 13 residues. CDR3 in amino acids: CAISGPQNQPQHF. In DNA form, the CDR3 reads TGTGCCATCAGTGGACCCCAGAATCAGCCCCAGCATTTT.

The chain couples TRBV5-1 to TRBJ2-3; D gene uncertain. The CDR3 contains 14 residues. The V and J ends lost 2 bases and 2 bases respectively, with 9 bases between them. Germline assignment: CDR1 SGHRS and CDR2 YFSETQ. As DNA, the CDR3 is TGCGCCAGCAGCTTTGGCGAGATCACAGATACGCAGTATTTT. It codes for CASSFGEITDTQYF.

The gene calls are TRBV6-1 and TRBJ1-1; the D is unclear. Per the germline V gene, CDR1 is MNHNS and CDR2 is SASEGT. The CDR3 is 14 amino acids. Trimming pared 1 base from V and 4 bases from J, leaving 10 bases between. CDR3 sequence reads: CASSEDIRSTEAFF. In DNA form, the CDR3 reads TGTGCCAGCAGTGAAGACATTCGAAGCACTGAAGCTTTCTTT.

The V gene is TRBV18, the J gene TRBJ1-1, with D possibly being TRBD1 (5 bases). The CDR3 is made up of 14 amino acids. Germline V CDR1 and CDR2: KGHSH, LQKENI. The ends were cut back, 2 bases at V and 3 bases at J, with 10 bases in the middle. DNA of the CDR3: TGTGCCAGCTCACCATCGGGGGATGACACTGAAGCTTTCTTT. Translating it yields CASSPSGDDTEAFF.

The chain carries TRBV18 and TRBJ2-5, with TRBD2 identical over 10 bases. This CDR3 has 16 amino acids. Per germline, CDR1 KGHSH and CDR2 LQKENI. The junction had 3 bases not matched to a gene; V was cut back by 1 base and J by 1 base. For the CDR3, the DNA is TGTGCCAGCTCACCACGGCCTAGCGGGGGCCAAGAGACCCAGTACTTC. Residues: CASSPRPSGGQETQYF.

The V gene is TRBV7-9, the J gene TRBJ2-7; 8 nucleotides align to TRBD1. Germline V gene sequence: CDR1 SEHNR, CDR2 FQNEAQ (reference sequence). The J segment lost 3 bases and the V segment lost 5 bases, leaving 3 bases of the junction unmatched. The CDR3 consists of 13 residues. CDR3 sequence (DNA): TGTGCCAGCAGCCGGGGACAGGACTACGAGCAGTACGTC. Encoded protein: CASSRGQDYEQYV.

The chain carries TRBV11-3 and TRBJ2-5; TRBD2 matches 9 bases. The CDR3 is 15 amino acids. Losses at the gene ends were 3 bases for V and 5 bases for J; bases not matched to a gene: 7. Germline loops: CDR1 SGHNT, CDR2 YENEEA. CDR3 in amino acids: CASSLATSGWETQYF. The CDR3 DNA sequence: TGTGCCAGCAGCTTGGCAACTAGCGGGTGGGAGACCCAGTACTTC. Combining the CDR3 with reference TRBV11-3 and TRBJ2-5 gives the whole variable domain EAGVVQSPRYKIIEKKQPVAFWCNPISGHNTLYWYLQNLGQGPELLIRYENEEAVDDSQLPKDRFSAERLKGVDSTLKIQPAELGDSAVYLCASSLATSGWETQYFGPGTRLLVL.

The rearrangement uses TRBV18 and TRBJ2-4; D possibly corresponds to TRBD2 (7 bases). From germline, CDR1 is KGHSH and CDR2 LQKENI. The CDR3 is 15 residues long. Trimming took 6 bases from V and 3 from J, leaving 15 bases between them. This chain's CDR3 is CASSLQGGVKNIQYF. The DNA for the CDR3 is TGTGCCAGCTCCCTACAGGGAGGGGTCAAAAACATTCAGTACTTC.

The chain uses TRBV14 and TRBJ1-4, with D perhaps TRBD1 (5 bases). From germline, CDR1 is SGHDN and CDR2 FVKESK. V was cut by 2 bases and J by 12 bases, with 13 bases left in between. This CDR3 comprises 13 residues. The DNA of the CDR3 is TGTGCCAGCAGCCAAATTCTCCAGGGACAACTGTTTTTT. Its protein is CASSQILQGQLFF.

The chain recombines TRBV5-1 with TRBJ2-2; D uncertain. The CDR3 totals 14 residues. The germline V and J ends were trimmed by 5 bases and 1 base, with 9 bases remaining between them. Germline assignment: CDR1 SGHRS and CDR2 YFSETQ. The CDR3 region is CASRDIKNTGELFF. CDR3 bases: TGCGCCAGCAGAGACATTAAGAACACCGGGGAGCTGTTTTTT.

The CDR3 DNA reads TGTGCCAGCGTCGACAGGGGCGAGCAGTACTTC. Its translation: CASVDRGEQYF. The J gene is TRBJ2-7, the V gene TRBV28, with 8 bases lining up with TRBD1. Germline-derived CDR1 and CDR2 are MDHEN and SYDVKM. Unmatched junction bases numbered 3, after V lost 8 bases and J lost 6 bases. The CDR3 runs to 11 residues.

This clone was seen more than once but under ten times. The chain links TRBV28 to TRBJ1-6; TRBD1 is a possible D gene (6 bases). V lost 6 bases, J lost 7 bases, and 16 bases lay in between. The CDR3 sequence is 15 residues long. The germline CDR1 and CDR2 sequences are MDHEN and SYDVKM. In DNA, the CDR3 is TGTGCCAGCAGACCACAGGGAAGTAGGAATTCACCCCTCCACTTT. This sequence encodes CASRPQGSRNSPLHF.

The chain is built from TRBV13 and TRBJ1-4; D is undetermined. The germline V gene encodes CDR1 PRHDT and CDR2 FYEKMQ (reference sequence). Trimming took off 0 bases at V and 6 bases at J, with 11 bases between the two ends. The CDR3 runs to 15 residues. CDR3 loop: CASSLGKGRDEKLFF. CDR3 nucleotides: TGTGCCAGCAGCTTAGGGAAAGGGAGGGATGAAAAACTGTTTTTT.